The 31 T cell receptor beta chains in this list originate from one sample, sequenced in a study of Ad26.COV2.S vaccination and SARS-CoV-2 variants (dated by TCRdb to about 2021). The library was prepared using the immunoSEQ multiplex PCR assay. This is the immuneACCESS table as TCRdb keeps it, with only in-frame sequences that have V and J called. A part of the clones is gone; compared with another copy, unresolved V genes explain less than half, and the rest is unexplained. The sample includes roughly 420,000 clones, with around 87% observed a single time. Approximately 4% of the sample is taken by the ten largest. Explained via the paper, the treatment or condition label denotes: some 19 received Ad26.COV2.S at low or high dose, single or two shots; roughly five received placebo; per-sample allocation not given. Repertoires of vaccine and placebo recipients were sequenced from samples taken on day 63 after the first injection.

Sequenced material: peripheral blood, taken in a trial of Ad26.COV2.S vaccine versus placebo. The receptors were sampled from a person aged 18-65 years who received the Ad26.COV2.S COVID-19 vaccine or a placebo.

The chain joins TRBV5-6 to TRBJ1-1; 8 bases line up with TRBD1. The V gene's germline CDR1 is SGHDT and CDR2 YYEEEE. V was pared by 4 bases and J by 9 bases, with 8 bases of the junction left unmatched. There are 13 residues in the CDR3. The CDR3 loop reads CASSRLDRDKAFF. DNA for the CDR3: TGTGCCAGCAGCCGACTGGACAGGGATAAAGCTTTCTTT. Drawing the rest from reference TRBV5-6 and TRBJ1-1, the complete variable domain is DAGVTQSPTHLIKTRGQQVTLRCSPKSGHDTVSWYQQALGQGPQFIFQYYEEEERQRGNFPDRFSGHQFPNYSSELNVNALLLGDSALYLCASSRLDRDKAFFGQGTRLTVV.

The chain joins TRBV5-6 to TRBJ2-5; 10 bases line up with TRBD1. The CDR3 contains 16 residues. The germline gives CDR1 SGHDT, CDR2 YYEEEE. The trim removed 4 bases at V and 7 bases at J, leaving 13 bases unmatched. Here the CDR3 reads CASSPGTGAMTGTQYF. The CDR3 nucleotides are TGTGCCAGCAGCCCAGGGACAGGGGCCATGACGGGGACCCAGTACTTC.

This chain joins TRBV7-3 and TRBJ2-1; TRBD2 agrees at 7 bases. The trim removed 4 bases at V and 5 bases at J, leaving 11 bases unmatched. The CDR3 is 16 residues long. The germline V gene has CDR1 SGHTA and CDR2 FQGTGA. Here the CDR3 DNA reads TGTGCCAGCAGCTCGGGGCGGGGGACGGGAGACAATGAGCAGTTCTTC. Translation gives CASSSGRGTGDNEQFF.

This clone was counted between two and nine times. The gene calls are TRBV5-1 and TRBJ1-5, with D possibly TRBD1 on 5 matching bases. In germline, CDR1 is SGHRS, CDR2 YFSETQ. There are 15 residues in the CDR3. Between the trimmed V and J ends, which lost 0 bases and 3 bases, there was a span of 10 bases. CDR3 sequence (DNA): TGCGCCAGCAGCTTGGGGGGGACTCCCAATCAGCCCCAGCATTTT. Encoded protein: CASSLGGTPNQPQHF.

J is TRBJ2-5 and V is TRBV28; D is uncertain. The germline V gene encodes CDR1 MDHEN and CDR2 SYDVKM. Trimming cost V 4 bases and J 4 bases, with 13 bases left between them. CDR3 length equals 14 residues. The CDR3 sequence is CASSSPLVAETQYF. In DNA form, the CDR3 reads TGTGCCAGCAGTTCCCCCCTGGTAGCAGAGACCCAGTACTTC.

The rearrangement joins TRBV3-1 (or the pseudogene TRBV3-2) to TRBJ2-5; 7 nucleotides line up with TRBD2. Losses at the gene ends were 2 bases for V and 0 bases for J; bases not matched to a gene: 15. The CDR3 extends over 19 amino acids. Germline loops: CDR1 LGHDT, CDR2 YNNKEL (reference sequence). The CDR3 here is CASSQLAGEQSSNQETQYF. In DNA form, the CDR3 reads TGTGCCAGCAGCCAATTGGCGGGGGAACAATCCTCGAACCAAGAGACCCAGTACTTC.

V is TRBV6-1 and J is TRBJ1-4; D not certain. CDR3 size: 15 residues. V lost 2 bases to trimming and J lost 3 bases, with 10 bases between them. The germline gives CDR1 MNHNS, CDR2 SASEGT. Written as DNA, the CDR3 is TGTGCCAGCAGTGAACAAGGAATCCCTAATGAAAAACTGTTTTTT. As protein: CASSEQGIPNEKLFF.

The V and J genes are TRBV19 and TRBJ1-2; 7 positions agree with TRBD1. Germline V CDR1 and CDR2: LNHDA, SQIVND (reference sequence). V gave up 5 bases and J gave up 7 bases; unmatched junction bases: 7. The CDR3 contains 13 residues. CDR3 coding DNA: TGTGCCAGTAGTTTCGGACAGGAGGGTGGCTACACCTTC. This encodes CASSFGQEGGYTF.

This rearrangement joins TRBV5-1 to TRBJ2-5, with 7 bases identical to TRBD1. The germline V gene encodes CDR1 SGHRS and CDR2 YFSETQ. CDR3 length equals 16 residues. V was pared by 2 bases and J by 1 base, with 8 bases of the junction left unmatched. Here the CDR3 reads CASSLGTDFAQETQYF. The CDR3 coding sequence is TGCGCCAGCAGCTTAGGGACAGATTTTGCCCAAGAGACCCAGTACTTC.

The chain carries TRBV28 and TRBJ1-1; no definite D call. Trimming took off 4 bases at V and 4 bases at J, with 19 bases between the two ends. The CDR3 has 16 residues. The V gene's germline CDR1 is MDHEN and CDR2 SYDVKM. CDR3 sequence: CASSWHGLTPATEAFF. The CDR3 DNA sequence: TGTGCCAGCAGTTGGCACGGACTGACCCCGGCCACTGAAGCTTTCTTT.

The chain has TRBV18 and TRBJ1-5, with 9 bases lining up with TRBD1. CDR3 length: 14 amino acids. The junction had 9 bases not matched to a gene; V was cut back by 6 bases and J by 9 bases. Germline-derived CDR1 and CDR2 are KGHSH and LQKENI. Here the CDR3 reads CASSLDRGEMPQHF. CDR3 coding DNA: TGTGCCAGCTCTCTAGACAGGGGGGAGATGCCCCAGCATTTT.

This chain joins TRBV29-1 and TRBJ1-2; D ambiguous. This CDR3 comprises 13 residues. Germline values: CDR1 SQVTM, CDR2 ANQGSEA. Trimming left V 3 bases short and J 7 bases short, with 15 bases between. CDR3 loop: CSVDAGTGGGYTF. CDR3 nucleotides: TGCAGCGTTGACGCAGGTACGGGAGGTGGCTACACCTTC.

The chain couples TRBV10-3 to TRBJ1-4; tentatively, D is TRBD1 (5 bases). The germline gives CDR1 ENHRY, CDR2 SYGVKD. This CDR3 has 14 residues. Trimming stripped 7 bases from V and 8 bases from J, with 17 bases between. CDR3 residues: CAIKPTGLGEKLFF. The CDR3 bases are TGTGCCATCAAACCCACAGGACTGGGGGAAAAACTGTTTTTT.

The chain carries TRBV19 and TRBJ1-3, with 8 bases lining up with TRBD1. V dropped 10 bases and J dropped 3; count of bases not matched to a gene: 8. The CDR3 extends over 14 amino acids. The V gene's germline CDR1 is LNHDA and CDR2 SQIVND (reference sequence). The chain's CDR3 is CATERQGNGNTIYF. CDR3 DNA sequence: TGTGCCACCGAAAGACAGGGGAATGGAAACACCATATATTTT.

The chain employs TRBV25-1 and TRBJ2-2; TRBD1 aligns across 7 bases. This CDR3 has 13 amino acids. Germline V lookup: CDR1 MGHDK, CDR2 SYGVNS. V was pared by 7 bases and J by 5 bases, with 4 bases of the junction left unmatched. As DNA, the CDR3 is TGTGCCAGCAACAGGGGTCGGACCGGGGAGCTGTTTTTT. It is translated as CASNRGRTGELFF.

This chain connects TRBV7-9 to TRBJ1-1; maybe TRBD1 (6 bases). Looked up from germline, CDR1 is SEHNR and CDR2 is FQNEAQ (reference sequence). The CDR3 covers 14 residues. The ends were cut back, 1 base at V and 3 bases at J, with 9 bases in the middle. CDR3 nucleotide sequence: TGTGCCAGCAGCTTAGAGGCAGGGGACACTGAAGCTTTCTTT. It codes for CASSLEAGDTEAFF.

The chain combines TRBV29-1 with TRBJ2-5; tentatively, D is TRBD2 (7 bases). This CDR3 spans 13 amino acids. Germline values: CDR1 SQVTM, CDR2 ANQGSEA. The ends were cut back, 6 bases at V and 4 bases at J, with 15 bases in the middle. The DNA of the CDR3 is TGCAGCGTATCTCTAGGGGGGGTAGAGACCCAGTACTTC. It encodes CSVSLGGVETQYF.

V gene TRBV28 combines with J gene TRBJ1-1; D is unclear. Germline V lookup: CDR1 MDHEN, CDR2 SYDVKM. This CDR3 is 15 amino acids long. Trimming removed 2 bases at V and 1 base at J, with 11 bases between. The CDR3 is CASSLLPAGNTEAFF. The CDR3 DNA reads TGTGCCAGCAGTTTACTTCCGGCGGGGAACACTGAAGCTTTCTTT. The full variable domain, rest sourced from reference TRBV28 and TRBJ1-1, is DVKVTQSSRYLVKRTGEKVFLECVQDMDHENMFWYRQDPGLGLRLIYFSYDVKMKEKGDIPEGYSVSREKKERFSLILESASTNQTSMYLCASSLLPAGNTEAFFGQGTRLTVV.

This clone showed up just a few times. This chain uses TRBV27 with TRBJ1-6, with D unresolved. The V and J ends lost 5 bases and 10 bases respectively, with 15 bases between them. Germline CDR1 and CDR2: MNHEY and SMNVEV (reference sequence). The CDR3 extends over 14 amino acids. The CDR3 protein is CASSPGLNGSPLHF. The CDR3 nucleotides read TGTGCCAGCAGTCCCGGCCTAAACGGCTCACCCCTCCACTTT.

The chain links TRBV19 to TRBJ1-6; D not certain. V gave up 1 base and J gave up 10 bases, with 5 bases separating them. This CDR3 is 12 amino acids long. Per germline, CDR1 LNHDA and CDR2 SQIVND (reference sequence). CDR3: CASSIAGSPLHF. The CDR3 nucleotides are TGTGCCAGTAGTATAGCGGGATCACCCCTCCACTTT.

The J gene is TRBJ2-5, the V gene TRBV4-1; D remains ambiguous. Trimming removed 1 base at V and 4 bases at J, with 16 bases between. CDR1 is MGHRA and CDR2 is YSYEKL in the germline V gene. The CDR3 totals 16 residues. CDR3 in amino acids: CASSQVDMGFGETQYF. The CDR3 nucleotides are TGCGCCAGCAGCCAAGTCGATATGGGGTTCGGAGAGACCCAGTACTTC.

The V and J genes are TRBV7-9 and TRBJ2-3; D unclear. Trimming pared 1 base from V and 5 bases from J, leaving 7 bases between. Germline CDR1 and CDR2: SEHNR and FQNEAQ (reference sequence). The CDR3 loop spans 13 amino acids. The CDR3 is CASSLVARDTQYF. In DNA, the CDR3 is TGTGCCAGCAGCTTAGTGGCGAGAGATACGCAGTATTTT.

V is TRBV27 and J is TRBJ2-1; a possible D gene is TRBD2 (5 bases). CDR3 length: 15 residues. Trimming left V 3 bases short and J 6 bases short, with 15 bases between. Germline V lookup: CDR1 MNHEY, CDR2 SMNVEV (reference sequence). CDR3 DNA sequence: TGTGCCAGCAGTTTTATGCTAGCTTCACCCAATGAGCAGTTCTTC. This encodes CASSFMLASPNEQFF.

The rearrangement links TRBV7-2 to TRBJ1-2, with TRBD1 matching over 8 bases. Germline CDR1 SGHTA, CDR2 FQGNSA. CDR3 length: 13 amino acids. V was pared by 8 bases and J by 4 bases, with 6 bases of the junction left unmatched. CDR3 coding DNA: TGTGCCAGCTGGCGGGGACAGGTCTATGGCTACACCTTC. This gives the protein CASWRGQVYGYTF.

The chain joins TRBV5-4 to TRBJ1-2, with D tentatively TRBD1 (5 bases). Trimming cost V 6 bases and J 3 bases, with 12 bases left between them. CDR3 size: 13 residues. Germline CDR1 reads SGHNT; CDR2 reads YYREEE (reference sequence). The CDR3 nucleotides are TGTGCCAGCAACGGGGGGGGAGACTATGGCTACACCTTC. This codes for CASNGGGDYGYTF.

The chain uses TRBV30 and TRBJ2-2, with D possibly being TRBD2 (7 bases). The germline CDR1 and CDR2 sequences are GTSNPN and SVGIG (reference sequence). The CDR3 extends over 15 amino acids. Trimming shortened V by 2 bases and J by 2 bases, and 12 bases separated the two germline ends. CDR3 in DNA: TGTGCCTGGAGTTTCGGGGGGCCAAACACCGGGGAGCTGTTTTTT. It is translated as CAWSFGGPNTGELFF.

The V gene is TRBV2, the J gene TRBJ2-7; TRBD2 agrees at 9 bases. The germline gives CDR1 SNHLY, CDR2 FYNNEI. The V and J ends lost 5 bases and 7 bases, in that order; junction bases with no gene match: 12. This CDR3 is 15 amino acids long. CDR3 nucleotide sequence: TGTGCCAGCAGTCTTCGACTAGCGGACATTGGGGAGCAGTACTTC. Its translation is CASSLRLADIGEQYF.

V is TRBV2 and J is TRBJ2-1, with TRBD1 matching 8 bases. The V gene end was trimmed by 7 bases and the J gene end by 6 bases; junction bases not matched to a gene: 11. In germline, CDR1 is SNHLY, CDR2 FYNNEI. This CDR3 has 15 amino acids. The CDR3 loop reads CASNLWDRQRNEQFF. DNA for the CDR3: TGTGCCAGCAATTTATGGGACAGGCAACGCAATGAGCAGTTCTTC.

This rearrangement joins TRBV2 to TRBJ1-1; unclear D gene. Trimming stripped 7 bases from V and 2 bases from J, with 5 bases between. Germline V lookup: CDR1 SNHLY, CDR2 FYNNEI. This CDR3 has 11 residues. CDR3 nucleotides: TGTGCCAGCATTTCTAACACTGAAGCTTTCTTT. Protein: CASISNTEAFF.

This clone has just one count. The chain combines TRBV7-3 with TRBJ2-7; 8 nucleotides line up with TRBD1. J lost 4 bases, V lost 2 bases, and 7 bases had no gene match. The CDR3 runs 15 residues. CDR1 and CDR2 (germline): SGHTA, FQGTGA. CDR3 amino acids: CASSLATGGGYEQYF. DNA for the CDR3: TGTGCCAGCAGCTTAGCTACAGGGGGAGGTTACGAGCAGTACTTC.

J is TRBJ2-2 and V is TRBV4-3; no reliable D call. The CDR3 length is 16 residues. Germline V CDR1 and CDR2: LGHNA, YSLEER. V lost 1 base to trimming and J lost 2 bases, with 11 bases between them. The CDR3 sequence is CASSQGGLPNTGELFF. Here the CDR3 DNA reads TGCGCCAGCAGCCAAGGGGGTCTTCCCAACACCGGGGAGCTGTTTTTT.